What follows are 12 T cell receptor beta chains derived from one specimen sequenced in a study of vaccination and CD4 T cells after COVID-19. The Oncomine TCR Beta short-read assay was what sequenced the DNA obtained from cultured CD4+ T cells. MiXCR, applied by TCRdb to the PCR reads, yields one record per CDR3 protein. The sample has more than 13,000 distinct CDR3 sequences, 50% to 60% seen once. Their specific antigens are unknown. Described treatment: roughly 10-day PBMC culture with coronavirus spike peptide pools or control peptides (ViraFEST assay). Sequencing used CD4+ T cells from blood, cultured in vitro, obtained before SARS-CoV-2 vaccination. The receptors here all came from a human donor who had recovered from COVID-19.

The chain has TRBV6-1 and TRBJ2-6; D not resolved. Per the germline V gene, CDR1 is MNHNS and CDR2 is SASEGT. CDR3 length: 16 residues. The V end was cut by 5 bases, the J end by 0 bases, with 11 bases between. The CDR3 DNA follows: TGTGCCAGCAGTCCCCACTTCGCCTCTGGGGCCAACGTCCTGACTTTC. It codes for CASSPHFASGANVLTF.

This clonotype was observed once. The chain uses TRBV27 and TRBJ1-2, with 9 bases that match TRBD1. V was pared by 5 bases and J by 6 bases, with 4 bases of the junction left unmatched. CDR1 MNHEY and CDR2 SMNVEV come from the germline V gene (reference sequence). The CDR3 has 13 residues. The CDR3 bases are TGTGCCAGCAGTCCCTGGGACAGGGATGGCTACACCTTC. Its translation: CASSPWDRDGYTF.

In regard to this clonotype: The germline gene is not matched at one end of the junction; a read error may be the cause. V is TRBV7-9 and J is TRBJ2-7; 11 positions agree with TRBD2. The CDR3 covers 12 residues. Germline CDR1 SEHNR, CDR2 FQNEAQ (reference sequence). DNA for the CDR3: TGCACGACTAGCGGGACTCCCCACGAGCAGTACTTC. Amino acid sequence: CTTSGTPHEQYF.

The chain links TRBV14 to TRBJ2-7, with D possibly TRBD1 on 6 matching bases. V was shortened by 3 bases and J by 6 bases, with 12 bases between the two germline ends. The CDR3 extends over 13 amino acids. Germline CDR1 and CDR2: SGHDN and FVKESK. CDR3 DNA sequence: TGTGCCAGCAGCCAGTTCGGACAGAGCGAGCAGTACTTC. Translating it yields CASSQFGQSEQYF.

This clonotype turned up a few times. The rearrangement joins TRBV24-1 to TRBJ2-1; D unresolved. V was trimmed by 3 bases and J by 3 bases, leaving 8 bases between them. The CDR3 is 14 amino acids. Germline loops: CDR1 KGHDR, CDR2 SFDVKD. CDR3 DNA sequence: TGTGCCACCAGTGATGGGTTGTACTACAATGAGCAGTTCTTC. This sequence encodes CATSDGLYYNEQFF.

The genes are TRBV11-1 and TRBJ2-7; the match to TRBD1 covers 9 bases. V gave up 9 bases and J gave up 3 bases; unmatched junction bases: 9. CDR3 length equals 14 residues. CDR1 is SGHAT and CDR2 is FQDESV in the germline V gene (reference sequence). The CDR3 is CARSPGQGIYEQYF. CDR3 DNA: TGTGCCAGAAGCCCCGGACAGGGGATCTACGAGCAGTACTTC.

The V gene is TRBV7-2, the J gene TRBJ1-1; D not certain. The V end lost 2 bases, the J end lost 1 base, and 8 bases lay between the germline ends. This CDR3 is built from 14 residues. Per germline, CDR1 SGHTA and CDR2 FQGNSA. The CDR3 nucleotides are TGTGCCAGCAGCTTAATGGCCCAGAACACTGAAGCTTTCTTT. It is translated as CASSLMAQNTEAFF.

The genes are TRBV19 and TRBJ1-1, with D possibly TRBD1 on 6 matching bases. The CDR3 covers 14 residues. Trimming removed 5 bases at V and 5 bases at J, with 15 bases between. Looked up from germline, CDR1 is LNHDA and CDR2 is SQIVND (reference sequence). The CDR3 is CASSRGRMRTEAFF. The CDR3 nucleotides read TGTGCCAGTAGTCGGGGGCGAATGAGGACTGAAGCTTTCTTT.

The chain is built from TRBV11-3 and TRBJ2-5; possible D gene TRBD1, 6 bases. CDR1 SGHNT and CDR2 YENEEA come from the germline V gene. The CDR3 consists of 14 residues. Trimming stripped 3 bases from V and 3 bases from J, with 11 bases between. CDR3 sequence reads: CASSFRTVEETQYF. The CDR3 nucleotides read TGTGCCAGCAGCTTTAGGACAGTCGAAGAGACCCAGTACTTC.

This clonotype was seen a handful of times. This chain links TRBV5-4 with TRBJ1-2; 7 positions agree with TRBD1. The CDR3 has 13 amino acids. Trimming cost V 5 bases and J 8 bases; bases outside gene matches: 9. Germline CDR1 SGHNT, CDR2 YYREEE (reference sequence). Written as DNA, the CDR3 is TGTGCCAGCAGAAAGGACCCAGGGGGGGGCTACACCTTC. Protein sequence: CASRKDPGGGYTF.

This chain joins TRBV6-2 or TRBV6-3 and TRBJ2-4, with D perhaps being TRBD1 or TRBD2 (5 bases each). The V end was cut by 2 bases, the J end by 2 bases, with 10 bases between. Germline V CDR1 and CDR2: MNHEY, SVGEGT. The CDR3 spans 15 residues. The CDR3 nucleotides read TGTGCCAGCAGTTACGGGGGTAGCACCAAAAACATTCAGTACTTC. Residues: CASSYGGSTKNIQYF.

This clonotype appeared a few times. The rearrangement uses TRBV20-1 and TRBJ2-3; D gene ambiguous. Germline assignment: CDR1 DFQATT and CDR2 SNEGSKA (reference sequence). The CDR3 is 10 amino acids. The V and J ends lost 6 bases and 7 bases respectively, with 8 bases between them. The CDR3 here is CSANKNTQYF. CDR3 nucleotides: TGCAGTGCCAACAAAAATACGCAGTATTTT.